The source of this TCR beta chain is a study of shared clonotypes between healthy human individuals. Across the study: In total, the donors were a couple of women and a few men aged 18 to 49. Study outcomes and limitations: Sampling was confined to blood; repertoires within tissues likely differ. Memory subsets generally showed lower estimated richness than naive subsets.

Between the trimmed V and J ends, which lost 4 bases and 1 base, there was a span of 16 bases. Germline V CDR1 and CDR2: MNHNS, SASEGT. This CDR3 comprises 16 residues. Regarding this clone: Its antigen is still unknown.

TCRdb's copy holds only in-frame clones and misses some; the assay was immunoSEQ multiplex PCR. The repertoire holds 900,000 to 1,200,000 clones, with approximately 78% as singletons. The source material was memory CD4+ T cells from PBMCs. As to subset: CD45RA-negative fraction. This chain links TRBV6-1 with TRBJ1-1, with D possibly TRBD1 on 6 matching bases. This clonotype originated in a man aged 18 to 30 in good health. Some clones in this sample may be carry-over from other donors' samples. CDR3 sequence: CASSVTTGQTNTEAFF. The CDR3 nucleotides are TGTGCCAGCAGTGTGACCACTGGACAGACGAACACTGAAGCTTTCTTT.